The clone carrying this TCR beta chain was counted only a few times. The sample comes from a study of T-cell reconstitution after alpha-beta-depleted transplantation in children. Unique molecular identifiers were incorporated into the prepared TCRbeta library. TCRdb redid the calling of the PCR reads with MiXCR, one entry per CDR3 protein. The sample has some 100,000 distinct CDR3 sequences; about 25% are singletons. Trimming cost V 4 bases and J 10 bases; bases outside gene matches: 17. CDR3 size: 17 residues. CDR1 KGHDR and CDR2 SFDVKD come from the germline V gene. The receptor was isolated from a boy aged 2-15 years with acute lymphoblastic leukemia, due to receive a stem cell transplant. The V and J genes are TRBV24-1 and TRBJ2-1; 8 bases fit TRBD2. The specimen comprised PBMCs, sampled before TCRalphabeta/CD19-depleted stem cell transplant. CDR3 sequence: CATSEVTSGGARGEQFF. CDR3 bases: TGTGCCACCAGTGAGGTTACTAGCGGAGGGGCCAGAGGGGAGCAGTTCTTC.